This TCR beta chain came from a study of CD8+CD57+ T cells in acquired aplastic anemia (dated by TCRdb to 2017 to 2018). As for the study more broadly: A mean of 3.2 ug of DNA, ranging from roughly 0.2 to 30 ug, was extracted from sorted CD4+ and CD8+ cells. CD8+CD57+ expansion was defined as frequency above the mean frequency observed in healthy subjects.

TCR beta VDJ combination and CDR3 sequence profiling used genomic DNA as the template. TCR repertoire sequencing was run on an Illumina HiSeq 2000. The source study handled its data this way. Repertoire assessment relied on Simpson's diversity index, CDR3 size and DJ length profiles, and TRBV/TRBJ rearrangement plots. Whichever DNA sequence was most abundant in the deep sequencing data was defined as the immunodominant clone. CDR3 amino acid sequences were screened for sharing across subjects and were compared with published repertoires and the VDJdb database. TCRdb reprocessing: public reads trimmed at Q25 with fastp, clones called with MiXCR, in-frame beta chains kept. Each CDR3 protein gets just one entry, which takes the most common genes and DNA from the rows behind it. TCRdb's processing, not the authors', yielded these V and J calls. A total of 200,000 to 300,000 distinct CDR3 sequences appear in this sample, around 45% of them only once. The top ten hold over 7.5% of the sample.

This clonotype has ten or more counts. Its specific antigen is unknown. Within one base of it there is no much larger clone, and no base qualities were kept. V trim: 7 bases; J trim: 4 bases; unmatched bases: 3. Inclusive of the bounding cysteine and phenylalanine, the CDR3 is 12 residues long. Only the CDR3 DNA stays, 36 bases, in frame from base 1. Reading the germline V gene (reference sequence) gives CDR1 LNHDA and CDR2 SQIVND. General findings and caveats noted by the study authors: Although twenty-nine CD8+ CDR3 sequences were shared by patients and controls, these sequences appeared highly expressed in patients and within the immunodominant clones of patients. No significant difference in CD8+ Simpson's diversity was found between patients and healthy controls (P=0.060).

Expansion of CD8+CD57+ cells had been shown by flow cytometry in the patients chosen for sequencing. Severe acquired aplastic anemia was diagnosed in all patients according to International Study of Aplastic Anemia and Agranulocytosis and Camitta criteria. No patient had received any therapy when blood was sampled. In the study, sorted CD4+ and CD8+ blood T cells from patients with severe aplastic anemia and from healthy subjects underwent deep sequencing of TCR repertoires. In the USA, patient enrollment took place under clinicaltrials.gov protocols 00001620, 01623167, 00001397, 00071045, 00081523 and 00961064. Ficoll-Paque density gradient centrifugation was used to isolate peripheral blood mononuclear cells. Before DNA was extracted, CD4+ and CD8+ T cells were sorted using either FACS or magnetic beads.

Sequencing used sorted CD4+, CD8+, or CD8+CD57+ T cells (not recorded which) from PBMCs. The TCR was taken from a human donor with aplastic anemia. The V gene is TRBV19 and the J gene is TRBJ1-1, with 7 junctional bases fitting TRBD1. CDR3 region: CASTGGATEAFF. The DNA sequence is TGTGCCAGTACAGGGGGAGCCACTGAAGCTTTCTTT.